Included here is one T cell receptor beta chain sequence, with context. The CDR3 runs to 13 residues. Profiled with immunoSEQ multiplex PCR; TCRdb holds only in-frame clones, not every one. The sample records approximately 52,000 clones, about 88% being singletons. This record belongs to a study of blood T cell repertoires in COVID-19. Background on the study: In each case, the material was cDNA or gDNA derived from T cells, B-cell-depleted T cells, or PBMCs.

The chain employs TRBV21-1 and TRBJ1-2. TRBV21-1 is labeled a pseudogene. Input material: peripheral blood. The TCR originated in a man aged 55 to 70 with active COVID-19. The CDR3 loop is CASTSGGAKGYTF. CDR3 in DNA: TGTGCCAGCACCAGCGGCGGGGCGAAAGGCTACACCTTC.